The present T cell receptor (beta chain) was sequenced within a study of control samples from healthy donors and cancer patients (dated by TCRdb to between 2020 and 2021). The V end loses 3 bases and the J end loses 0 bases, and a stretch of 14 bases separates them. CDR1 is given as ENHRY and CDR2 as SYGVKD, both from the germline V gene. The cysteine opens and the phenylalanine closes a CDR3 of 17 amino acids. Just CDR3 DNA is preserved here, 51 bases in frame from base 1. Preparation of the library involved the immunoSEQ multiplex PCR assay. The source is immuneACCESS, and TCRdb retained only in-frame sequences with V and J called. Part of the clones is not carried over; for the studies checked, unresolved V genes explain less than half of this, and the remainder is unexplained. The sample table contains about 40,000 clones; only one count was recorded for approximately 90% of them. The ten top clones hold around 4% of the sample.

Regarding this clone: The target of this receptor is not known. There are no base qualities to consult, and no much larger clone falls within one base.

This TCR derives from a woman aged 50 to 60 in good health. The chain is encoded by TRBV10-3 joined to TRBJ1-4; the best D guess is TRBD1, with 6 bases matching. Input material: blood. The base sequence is TGTGCCATCAGTGAAACAGGGCCACGGGCAACTAATGAAAAACTGTTTTTT. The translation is CAISETGPRATNEKLFF.